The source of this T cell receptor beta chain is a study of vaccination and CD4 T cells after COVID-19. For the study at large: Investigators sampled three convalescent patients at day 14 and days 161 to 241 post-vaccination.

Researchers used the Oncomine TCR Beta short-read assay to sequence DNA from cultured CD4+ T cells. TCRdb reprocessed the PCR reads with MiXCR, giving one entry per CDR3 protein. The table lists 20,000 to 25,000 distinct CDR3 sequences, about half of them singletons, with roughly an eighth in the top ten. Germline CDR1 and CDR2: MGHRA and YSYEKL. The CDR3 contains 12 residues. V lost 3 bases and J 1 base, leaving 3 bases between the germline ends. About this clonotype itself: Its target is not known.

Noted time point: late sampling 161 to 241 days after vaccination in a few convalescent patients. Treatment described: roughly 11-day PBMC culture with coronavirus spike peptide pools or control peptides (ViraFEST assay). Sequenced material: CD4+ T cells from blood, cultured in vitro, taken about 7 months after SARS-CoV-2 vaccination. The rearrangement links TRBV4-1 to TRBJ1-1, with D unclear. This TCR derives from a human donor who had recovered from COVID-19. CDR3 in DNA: TGCGCCAGCAGCCAGCGGAACACTGAAGCTTTCTTT. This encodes CASSQRNTEAFF.